A selection of T cell receptor beta chains follows, all from one sample in a study of memory CD4+ T cells and cytomegalovirus serostatus. The repertoire was sequenced with immunoSEQ multiplex PCR; TCRdb's copy has only in-frame clones and lacks some. The sample has over 65,000 clones; roughly three quarters are singletons. Sequencing was performed on memory CD4+ T cells from blood. These receptors came from an adult in good health and CMV-seropositive. The CDR3 runs from the conserved cysteine through the conserved F or W. D genes are given only for firm matches.

TRBV27,TRBJ2-2,.,TGTGCCAGCAGTCCCCAAGGGGCACACGCCGGGGAGCTGTTTTTT,CASSPQGAHAGELFF
TRBV30,TRBJ1-1,.,TGTGCCTGGGCCCAAACTTACAGGGCGGGAATAACTGAAGCTTTCTTT,CAWAQTYRAGITEAFF
TRBV6-1,TRBJ1-6,TRBD1,TGTGCCAGCAGAGAGGCAGGGGGCGGTTCACCCCTCCACTTT,CASREAGGGSPLHF
TRBV9,TRBJ2-3,.,TGTGCCAGCAGCGTACGAGACGGTGGGGATACGCAGTATTTT,CASSVRDGGDTQYF
TRBV18,TRBJ2-1,TRBD2,TGTGCCAGCTCACTGGCGGGGGGGCCGAATGAGCAGTTCTTC,CASSLAGGPNEQFF
TRBV27,TRBJ2-1,TRBD2,TGTGCCAGCAGTCGTACAAGACTAGCGGGAGAGTACAATGAGCAGTTCTTC,CASSRTRLAGEYNEQFF
TRBV5-4,TRBJ2-1,.,TGTGCCAGCAGCTTTAACTACAATGAGCAGTTCTTC,CASSFNYNEQFF
TRBV5-1,TRBJ2-5,.,TGCGCCAGCAGCTTGGCCACGACTAAACAAGAGACCCAGTACTTC,CASSLATTKQETQYF
TRBV5-6,TRBJ2-1,TRBD2,TGTGCCAGCAGCTTGGGCGGGAGTCCCTACAATGAGCAGTTCTTC,CASSLGGSPYNEQFF
TRBV19,TRBJ1-1,.,TGTGCCAGTAGTCCTCTTTTCGAACCTAAAGCTTTCTTT,CASSPLFEPKAFF
TRBV5-1,TRBJ2-7,TRBD2,TGCGCCAGCAGCCCGGGGACTAGCGGACCCTACGAGCAGTACTTC,CASSPGTSGPYEQYF
TRBV6-9,TRBJ1-1,.,TGTGCCAGCAGTGCCGGGACAACTACTGAAGCTTTCTTT,CASSAGTTTEAFF
TRBV11-2,TRBJ2-3,.,TGTGCCAGCAGCTTAACAGACACAGATACGCAGTATTTT,CASSLTDTDTQYF
TRBV10-3,TRBJ2-7,.,TGTGCCATCAGAGACGGGTCCTACGAGCAGTACTTC,CAIRDGSYEQYF
TRBV13,TRBJ1-3,.,TGTGCCAGCAGCTTAGCCCACGCAGGAACAGGGTGGTCCGGAAACACCATATATTTT,CASSLAHAGTGWSGNTIYF
TRBV29-1,TRBJ2-1,.,TGCAGCGGGGCGACTAGTTGGGCCCACAATGAGCAGTTCTTC,CSGATSWAHNEQFF
TRBV5-1,TRBJ2-1,.,TGCGCCAGCAGCTTGGTAGGGCCCCTGGAGAATGAGCAGTTCTTC,CASSLVGPLENEQFF
TRBV7-9,TRBJ2-3,.,TGTGCCAGCAGCTTAACCAGCGCACCCCCCACAGATACGCAGTATTTT,CASSLTSAPPTDTQYF
TRBV2,TRBJ1-3,.,TGTGCCAGCAGCGTTACTCCTGTCTCTGGAAACACCATATATTTT,CASSVTPVSGNTIYF
TRBV4-1,TRBJ1-5,.,TGCGCCAGCAGCCAAGTGGGGACTCATGATCAGCCCCAGCATTTT,CASSQVGTHDQPQHF
TRBV6-5,TRBJ1-1,.,TGTGCCAGCACCGGGGGCACTGAAGCTTTCTTT,CASTGGTEAFF
TRBV7-2,TRBJ2-4,.,TGTGCCAGCAGCTTAGACAGGAAAGGTATTCAGTACTTC,CASSLDRKGIQYF
TRBV10-3,TRBJ1-2,TRBD1,TGTGCCATCAGTGAGGACAGGGGTGGATCAAGTGGCTACACCTTC,CAISEDRGGSSGYTF
TRBV27,TRBJ2-4,.,TGTGCCAGCAGTTTGAGGGGTAAAAACATTCAGTACTTC,CASSLRGKNIQYF
TRBV29-1,TRBJ1-2,.,TGCAGCGTTGAAGATGGGGGTTATGGCTACACCTTC,CSVEDGGYGYTF